This T cell receptor beta chain is drawn from a study of T cell responses to AZD1222 COVID-19 vaccine. Profiling relied on immunoSEQ multiplex PCR, and the TCRdb table lists in-frame clones only, not all of them. The table includes roughly 150,000 clones, around 93% detected once. A note on this clone: What it binds is unknown.

Study-wide findings and caveats: None of the repertoires were sampled until the peak T cell response had passed. Just a handful of people given AZD1222 tested seropositive at baseline.

V was clipped by 7 bases and J by 6 bases; unmatched bases: 15. Germline V CDR1 and CDR2: SEHNR, FQNEAQ (reference sequence). This CDR3 has 16 residues. This chain uses TRBV7-9 with TRBJ2-3; 8 bases agree with TRBD2. The source was peripheral blood, collected 28 days after the second AZD1222 dose. The sequence was collected from an adult who received the AZD1222 COVID-19 vaccine. CDR3 amino acids: CASTPRELAGSDTQYF. CDR3 coding DNA: TGTGCCAGCACCCCCAGAGAATTAGCGGGGTCGGATACGCAGTATTTT.